This T cell receptor beta chain originates from a study of T-cell memory formation after mild COVID-19 (dated by TCRdb to about 2021). Regarding the study in general: TCR sequence clusters from the two donors were largely donor specific. In a couple of donors, T-cell clones that expanded and contracted after mild COVID-19 were tracked by sequencing TCRalpha and TCRbeta repertoires over time. The cohort comprised two young, previously healthy adult volunteers, one female and one male.

Concerning this clonotype: Its antigen is unknown. No base quality information exists; no much larger clone differs at one position.

Broader findings and caveats from the paper: SARS-CoV-2 specificity was not confirmed for the second-wave clones peaking on day 37. The study covered only two mild cases, and larger cohorts including severe cases with pre-infection samples were considered necessary. Clones contracting from day 15 to 85 had balanced CD4/CD8 phenotypes, while a second wave expanding from day 15 to 37 was biased towards CD4+. Some responding clones were detected in pre-infection memory, which suggested that pre-existing cross-reactive memory T cells had joined the SARS-CoV-2 response. Contracting CD4+ clones turned up mainly in the CM and EM memory subsets, whereas EMRA was where CD8+ clones were enriched.

For sequencing, an Illumina NovaSeq 6000 was employed. Using 5'RACE with constant-segment primers, TCRalpha and TCRbeta cDNA libraries were constructed, with sample barcodes and unique molecular identifiers added in the process. RNA was extracted from every sample with Trizol reagent. Libraries were amplified in two PCR steps, with a second sample barcode and Illumina TruSeq adapters added in the second step. Sequencing of the libraries was done on an Illumina NovaSeq, producing 2 x 150 bp paired-end reads. The authors processed their data as follows. The reads were demultiplexed and collapsed into UMI-guided consensus sequences using migec v1.2.7. Using mixcr v2.1.11, UMI consensuses were aligned to TRA and TRB V and J templates and then assembled into clonotypes. Expanded or contracted clonotypes were those called significant by both edgeR and NoisET, with noise models trained on biological replicates. For edgeR calls, the thresholds were a false discovery rate-adjusted p below 0.01 and a log2 fold-change of 1. As an exploratory analysis of dynamics, max-normalized trajectories of the 1000 most abundant clonotypes were examined with PCA combined with hierarchical clustering. Separately sequenced CD4+ and CD8+ repertoires were used to assign the CD4 or CD8 phenotype of responding clones. The public reads were quality trimmed at Q25 with fastp and then assembled into clones with MiXCR by TCRdb, keeping productive beta chains. Here each entry gathers all rows of one CDR3 protein and keeps the most common genes and DNA. The V and J calls and clone size come from TCRdb's table, not from the authors' own analysis. The sample data list some 450,000 distinct CDR3 sequences, and around 20% of these were observed just once. Together, the top ten hold roughly 8.4% of the sample.

The CDR3 runs 18 amino acids, cysteine and phenylalanine included. Left in the record is the CDR3 DNA by itself, 54 bases read in frame from the first base. V sheds 4 bases and J sheds 1 base, leaving 20 bases between their ends. CDR1 SEHNR and CDR2 FQNEAQ were looked up in the germline V gene (reference sequence). Ficoll-Paque density gradient centrifugation was the method used to isolate PBMCs. The sequence is built from TRBV7-9 and TRBJ2-1, and TRBD2 may be the D gene, going by 6 matching bases. The receptor's source is an adult woman who had mild COVID-19 (a few samples of this study predate the infection). The sample titles of this study are shuffled in the database, so cell type and time point are left out; the donor was told from shared clones. The sample was PBMCs or a T cell subset sorted from them (not recorded which). The CDR3 amino acid sequence is: CASSWIGWVADSYNEQFF. The nucleotides are TGTGCCAGCAGCTGGATAGGGTGGGTAGCGGATTCCTACAATGAGCAGTTCTTC.